Listed here is a single TCR beta chain. Only in-frame clones appear in the TCRdb table, and some are missing; sequencing was by immunoSEQ multiplex PCR. The table has about 110,000 clones, less than 95% seen once. The data belong to a study of PD-L1 blockade in urothelial cancer. Study overall: At 6 weeks and at 3 weeks (second dose) after treatment start, blood was analyzed.

Germline CDR1 and CDR2: KGHSH and LQKENI. V lost 1 base to trimming and J lost 0 bases; unmatched junction nucleotides: 8. This CDR3 spans 17 amino acids. Time point meaning: peripheral blood 6 weeks after treatment start. This chain links TRBV18 with TRBJ1-1, with TRBD1 matching over 7 bases. This sequence was found in a man between 60 and 70 years old with urothelial cancer. The specimen comprised PBMCs, sampled around atezolizumab (anti-PD-L1) treatment. The CDR3 protein is CASSPRTGERVNTEAFF. The CDR3 DNA sequence: TGTGCCAGCTCACCACGGACAGGCGAACGAGTGAACACTGAAGCTTTCTTT. The full variable domain, completed using reference TRBV18 and TRBJ1-1, is NAGVMQNPRHLVRRRGQEARLRCSPMKGHSHVYWYRQLPEEGLKFMVYLQKENIIDESGMPKERFSAEFPKEGPSILRIQQVVRGDSAAYFCASSPRTGERVNTEAFFGQGTRLTVV.